These 13 T cell receptor beta chains were sequenced from one sample in a study of CD4 T cells in relation to SARS-CoV-2 and coronaviruses. The unexposed donors gave CD4+ T cells in about 2011-2019, prior to COVID-19. TCRdb keeps only in-frame clones here, not all; method: immunoSEQ multiplex PCR. Among tens of thousands of clones listed, 86% were seen once. The sequenced material came from memory CD4+ T cells from PBMCs. The origin of the receptors is a human donor in good health.

The V gene is TRBV4-2, the J gene TRBJ1-2; D gene unclear. Germline V gives CDR1 LGHNA, CDR2 YNFKEQ. The CDR3 covers 14 residues. Trimming cost V 1 base and J 2 bases, with 8 bases left between them. Here the CDR3 reads CASSQGNGNYGYTF. As DNA, the CDR3 is TGTGCCAGCAGCCAAGGGAACGGAAACTATGGCTACACCTTC.

The DNA for the CDR3 is TGTGCCAGCAGTGGACTCCCTACGACAGTCTCCTATCAGCCCCAGCATTTT. Translating it yields CASSGLPTTVSYQPQHF. V and J are TRBV6-1 and TRBJ1-5; D possibly corresponds to TRBD1 (5 bases). Germline V gene sequence: CDR1 MNHNS, CDR2 SASEGT. Deletions cut 4 bases from V and 5 bases from J, with 21 bases between. This CDR3 has 17 residues.

The chain combines TRBV9 with TRBJ2-2; D is uncertain. Looked up from germline, CDR1 is SGDLS and CDR2 is YYNGEE. Between the trimmed V and J ends, which lost 0 bases and 7 bases, there was a span of 10 bases. The CDR3 consists of 14 residues. DNA of the CDR3: TGTGCCAGCAGCGTAGTACCCTCCAACGGGGAGCTGTTTTTT. It specifies CASSVVPSNGELFF.

V is TRBV28 and J is TRBJ2-1, with 8 bases aligning to TRBD1. This CDR3 region has 15 residues. Germline V gene lookup returns CDR1 MDHEN and CDR2 SYDVKM. J was trimmed by 4 bases and V by 6 bases; bases with no gene match: 8. The CDR3 DNA is TGTGCCAGCAGGGTAGACAGGGGTGTTTACAATGAGCAGTTCTTC. It specifies CASRVDRGVYNEQFF.

This rearrangement joins TRBV28 to TRBJ1-1; D is undetermined. There are 15 residues in the CDR3. The V end lost 2 bases, the J end lost 0 bases, and 10 bases lay between the germline ends. From germline, CDR1 is MDHEN and CDR2 SYDVKM. CDR3 DNA: TGTGCCAGCAGTTTAGCCGGAACCCTGAACACTGAAGCTTTCTTT. Translated: CASSLAGTLNTEAFF.

V gene TRBV6-5 combines with J gene TRBJ1-1, with 8 positions matching TRBD1. Per the germline V gene, CDR1 is MNHEY and CDR2 is SVGAGI. The CDR3 runs 15 residues. The ends lost 7 bases at V and 4 bases at J; junction bases unmatched: 11. This CDR3 reads CASNTQGARGTEAFF. DNA of the CDR3: TGTGCCAGCAATACTCAGGGGGCGAGGGGCACTGAAGCTTTCTTT.

The V call is TRBV9, the J call TRBJ1-4; no definite D call. This CDR3 is 14 amino acids long. V shed 7 bases and J shed 1 base, with 11 bases lying between them. The germline CDR1 and CDR2 sequences are SGDLS and YYNGEE. The CDR3 loop is CASPPPETNEKLFF. CDR3 DNA sequence: TGTGCCAGCCCCCCCCCAGAAACTAATGAAAAACTGTTTTTT.

This clone was seen a few times. The V and J genes are TRBV11-2 and TRBJ2-3; D may be TRBD1 (6 bases). This CDR3 is built from 14 residues. The ends were cut back, 1 base at V and 8 bases at J, with 13 bases in the middle. Germline CDR1 and CDR2: SGHAT and FQNNGV. This chain's CDR3 is CASSLVQGSPTQYF. The CDR3 DNA sequence: TGTGCCAGCAGCTTAGTTCAGGGGTCCCCTACGCAGTATTTT.

This clone was detected only once. The chain joins TRBV11-2 to TRBJ2-3; D may be TRBD1 or TRBD2 (5 bases each). Per germline, CDR1 SGHAT and CDR2 FQNNGV. The CDR3 spans 16 residues. The V gene lost 1 base and the J gene lost 6 bases, with 17 bases spanning the gap. The CDR3 region has the DNA TGTGCCAGCAGCTTAGCGGGACGAGCCTTCCCTGATACGCAGTATTTT. Amino acids: CASSLAGRAFPDTQYF.

DNA for the CDR3: TGTGCCAGCAGCGTAGGACTCGAACTAGCTTCTAGCACAGATACGCAGTATTTT. This encodes CASSVGLELASSTDTQYF. The chain joins TRBV9 to TRBJ2-3, with D maybe TRBD2 (6 bases). Trimming took 0 bases from V and 0 from J, leaving 17 bases between them. Germline V gene data show CDR1 as SGDLS and CDR2 as YYNGEE. The CDR3 has 18 amino acids.

The V gene is TRBV2, the J gene TRBJ1-1; TRBD1 matches at 7 bases. This CDR3 comprises 15 residues. CDR1 and CDR2 (germline): SNHLY, FYNNEI. Trimming cost V 6 bases and J 1 base; bases outside gene matches: 8. This chain's CDR3 is CASRWTGLWNTEAFF. CDR3 DNA: TGTGCCAGCAGATGGACAGGCCTTTGGAACACTGAAGCTTTCTTT.

The rearrangement links TRBV5-1 to TRBJ2-3; D uncertain. Germline CDR1 reads SGHRS; CDR2 reads YFSETQ. V gave up 4 bases and J gave up 2 bases, with 11 bases separating them. CDR3 length: 14 amino acids. Here the CDR3 reads CASSPPGDTDTQYF. CDR3 nucleotide sequence: TGCGCCAGCAGCCCTCCAGGAGACACAGATACGCAGTATTTT.

The chain carries TRBV28 and TRBJ2-1; 9 nucleotides agree with TRBD1. The germline CDR1 and CDR2 sequences are MDHEN and SYDVKM. The CDR3 extends over 15 amino acids. With 4 bases clipped from V and 7 bases from J, the junction kept 8 bases outside the gene matches. CDR3 region: CASSSGGQGMNEQFF. CDR3 nucleotides: TGTGCCAGCAGTTCCGGCGGACAGGGGATGAATGAGCAGTTCTTC.